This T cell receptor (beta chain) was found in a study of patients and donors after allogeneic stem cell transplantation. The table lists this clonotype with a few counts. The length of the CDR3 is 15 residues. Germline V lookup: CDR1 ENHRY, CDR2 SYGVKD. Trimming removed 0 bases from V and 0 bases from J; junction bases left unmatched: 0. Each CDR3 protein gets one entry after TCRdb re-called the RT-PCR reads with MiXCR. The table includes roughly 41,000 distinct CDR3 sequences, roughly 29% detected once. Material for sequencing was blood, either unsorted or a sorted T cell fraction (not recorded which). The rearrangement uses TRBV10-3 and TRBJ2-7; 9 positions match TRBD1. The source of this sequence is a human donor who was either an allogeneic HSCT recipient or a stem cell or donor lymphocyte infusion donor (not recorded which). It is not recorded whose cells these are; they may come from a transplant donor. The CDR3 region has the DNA TGTGCCATCAGTGAGTCGGGACAGGGCTCCTACGAGCAGTACTTC. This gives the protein CAISESGQGSYEQYF.